The 31 T cell receptor beta chains below come from one sample, sequenced in a study of blood T cell repertoires in COVID-19. Method: immunoSEQ multiplex PCR; TCRdb's copy keeps in-frame clones and lacks some. Of about 170,000 clones in the sample, about 86% were seen once. Sequencing was done on a sample of peripheral blood. These TCRs come from a woman in her sixties with COVID-19, enrolled during active disease.

This chain uses TRBV29-1 with TRBJ2-3, with a possible D match to TRBD2 (6 bases). With 7 bases removed from V and 2 bases from J, the gap between germline ends came to 13 bases. This CDR3 has 13 residues. Germline-derived CDR1 and CDR2 are SQVTM and ANQGSEA. In DNA form, the CDR3 reads TGCAGCGCCCGGGAGCCCGCCACAGATACGCAGTATTTT. This codes for CSAREPATDTQYF.

This chain connects TRBV28 to TRBJ1-5, with 7 bases lining up with TRBD1. Germline CDR1 reads MDHEN; CDR2 reads SYDVKM. Trimming at V came to 4 bases and at J to 6 bases, leaving 3 bases not matched to a gene. The length of the CDR3 is 13 residues. CDR3 sequence: CASSSTGFQPQHF. As DNA, the CDR3 is TGTGCCAGCAGTTCGACAGGGTTTCAGCCCCAGCATTTT.

The V call is TRBV19, the J call TRBJ1-4; D possibly corresponds to TRBD1 (5 bases). This CDR3 has 13 amino acids. CDR1 and CDR2 from the germline V gene are LNHDA and SQIVND (reference sequence). Trimming removed 3 bases at V and 6 bases at J, with 8 bases between. Written as DNA, the CDR3 is TGTGCCAGTAGTATGACAGAGTATGAAAAACTGTTTTTT. Translation gives CASSMTEYEKLFF.

This sequence joins TRBV5-1 and TRBJ1-5, with 9 positions matching TRBD1. CDR1 and CDR2 from the germline V gene are SGHRS and YFSETQ. The CDR3 is 17 amino acids. V trimming: 4 bases; J trimming: 0 bases; junction bases outside the gene matches: 8. CDR3 coding DNA: TGCGCCAGCAGCCCCGGGACAGGGATCAATAGCAATCAGCCCCAGCATTTT. It translates to CASSPGTGINSNQPQHF.

The sample holds one count of this clone. V usage is TRBV7-2 and J usage is TRBJ2-3; 9 nucleotides match TRBD2. This CDR3 is 15 amino acids long. The germline V gene has CDR1 SGHTA and CDR2 FQGNSA. Losses at the gene ends were 5 bases for V and 3 bases for J; bases not matched to a gene: 6. This chain's CDR3 is CASSLSGSQTDTQYF. CDR3 coding DNA: TGTGCCAGCAGCCTTAGCGGGAGTCAAACAGATACGCAGTATTTT.

The chain couples TRBV5-1 to TRBJ2-7, with 16 bases lining up with TRBD2. The CDR3 runs 17 residues. The germline V gene encodes CDR1 SGHRS and CDR2 YFSETQ. The junction had 7 bases not matched to a gene; V was cut back by 3 bases and J by 4 bases. CDR3 sequence reads: CASSYKGTSGRGYEQYF. The CDR3 nucleotides read TGCGCCAGCAGCTACAAGGGGACTAGCGGGAGGGGGTACGAGCAGTACTTC.

The chain is built from TRBV5-1 and TRBJ1-1; a weak D match, TRBD1 (6 bases). V lost 2 bases to trimming and J lost 3 bases, with 8 bases between them. Germline V gene sequence: CDR1 SGHRS, CDR2 YFSETQ. This CDR3 is 13 amino acids long. CDR3: CASSLQGYTEAFF. CDR3 nucleotide sequence: TGCGCCAGCAGCTTACAGGGCTACACTGAAGCTTTCTTT.

J is TRBJ1-5 and V is TRBV6-2 or TRBV6-3; D ambiguous. The ends were cut back, 2 bases at V and 2 bases at J, with 7 bases in the middle. The CDR3 extends over 14 amino acids. Germline CDR1 is MNHEY and CDR2 is SVGEGT. In DNA form, the CDR3 reads TGTGCCAGCAGTTACCTGTTCGGCAATCAGCCCCAGCATTTT. This gives the protein CASSYLFGNQPQHF.

V gene TRBV2 combines with J gene TRBJ1-2; D remains unclear. The germline gives CDR1 SNHLY, CDR2 FYNNEI. The CDR3 is made up of 13 amino acids. The V end was cut by 2 bases, the J end by 8 bases, with 12 bases between. As DNA, the CDR3 is TGTGCCAGCAGTGAAAGATTCGGGGAAGGCTACACCTTC. Translated, it gives CASSERFGEGYTF.

This clone was seen only a few times. This chain connects TRBV6-5 to TRBJ1-3; unclear D gene. Deletions cut 5 bases from V and 0 bases from J, with 11 bases between. CDR1 and CDR2 from the germline V gene are MNHEY and SVGAGI. The CDR3 length is 15 residues. CDR3 sequence reads: CASSIQRDSGNTIYF. CDR3 nucleotide sequence: TGTGCCAGCAGTATTCAGCGAGACTCTGGAAACACCATATATTTT.

As DNA, the CDR3 is TGCAGCGTTGGGGTAGCGGGAACGGGCGAGCAGTACTTC. It translates to CSVGVAGTGEQYF. The rearrangement joins TRBV29-1 to TRBJ2-7; 8 bases line up with TRBD2. Trimming cost V 4 bases and J 6 bases; bases outside gene matches: 8. CDR1 is SQVTM, CDR2 ANQGSEA, per germline. The CDR3 sequence is 13 residues long.

The CDR3 spells CSGAGQGYTEAFF. The CDR3 bases are TGCAGCGGGGCGGGACAGGGGTACACTGAAGCTTTCTTT. V usage is TRBV29-1 and J usage is TRBJ1-1; 10 positions match TRBD1. J lost 3 bases, V lost 7 bases, and 5 bases had no gene match. The CDR3 covers 13 residues. The V gene's germline CDR1 is SQVTM and CDR2 ANQGSEA.

The V call is TRBV6-2 or TRBV6-3, the J call TRBJ2-7; 10 nucleotides agree with TRBD2. CDR3 length equals 15 residues. J was trimmed by 6 bases and V by 2 bases; bases with no gene match: 7. The germline V gene has CDR1 MNHEY and CDR2 SVGEGT. CDR3 sequence: CASSYGAGGSLEQYF. For the CDR3, the DNA is TGTGCCAGCAGTTACGGAGCGGGAGGGAGTCTCGAGCAGTACTTC.

In this sample, this clone turned up once. This rearrangement joins TRBV6-2 or TRBV6-3 to TRBJ1-1; 8 bases align to TRBD1. There are 16 residues in the CDR3. Trimming removed 1 base from V and 1 base from J; junction bases left unmatched: 5. The germline V gene encodes CDR1 MNHEY and CDR2 SVGEGT. DNA of the CDR3: TGTGCCAGCAGTTACTGGACAGGGAGGGGGAACACTGAAGCTTTCTTT. Its protein is CASSYWTGRGNTEAFF.

This rearrangement joins TRBV9 to TRBJ1-1; tentative D call: TRBD1 (5 bases). The CDR3 length is 13 residues. V shed 4 bases and J shed 4 bases, with 11 bases lying between them. Germline V CDR1 and CDR2: SGDLS, YYNGEE. CDR3 protein: CASSPGQTTEAFF. The CDR3 region has the DNA TGTGCCAGCAGCCCCGGACAAACCACTGAAGCTTTCTTT.

The rearrangement joins TRBV24-1 to TRBJ2-7; a weak D match, TRBD2 (7 bases). The CDR3 totals 13 residues. V gave up 6 bases and J gave up 3 bases, with 11 bases separating them. The germline gives CDR1 KGHDR, CDR2 SFDVKD. This chain's CDR3 is CATSRGGYYEQYF. CDR3 sequence (DNA): TGTGCCACCAGTCGCGGGGGCTACTACGAGCAGTACTTC.

Only one count was recorded for this clone. The chain has TRBV5-1 and TRBJ2-7; weak D call: TRBD2 (5 bases). Trimming took off 2 bases at V and 3 bases at J, with 9 bases between the two ends. Germline V gives CDR1 SGHRS, CDR2 YFSETQ. CDR3 length: 13 amino acids. The chain's CDR3 is CASSFEGFYEQYF. In nucleotides, the CDR3 is TGCGCCAGCAGCTTCGAGGGATTCTACGAGCAGTACTTC. Full variable domain (rest looked up from reference TRBV5-1 and TRBJ2-7): KAGVTQTPRYLIKTRGQQVTLSCSPISGHRSVSWYQQTPGQGLQFLFEYFSETQRNKGNFPGRFSGRQFSNSRSEMNVSTLELGDSALYLCASSFEGFYEQYFGPGTRLTVT.

The chain recombines TRBV19 with TRBJ2-5; TRBD2 agrees at 7 bases. This CDR3 is 17 amino acids long. CDR1 is LNHDA and CDR2 is SQIVND in the germline V gene (reference sequence). V lost 2 bases, J lost 2 bases, and 11 bases stayed unmatched. The CDR3: CASSISRASGSQETQYF. The CDR3 nucleotides read TGTGCCAGTAGTATATCGAGGGCTAGCGGATCACAAGAGACCCAGTACTTC.

This clone came up a few times. The genes are TRBV11-3 and TRBJ1-1; no definite D call. V shed 7 bases and J shed 3 bases, with 24 bases lying between them. The CDR3 contains 17 residues. Germline CDR1 reads SGHNT; CDR2 reads YENEEA. CDR3 sequence reads: CASTGPQRNARDTEAFF. The DNA for the CDR3 is TGTGCCAGCACGGGCCCGCAACGCAACGCGAGGGACACTGAAGCTTTCTTT.

The rearrangement links TRBV13 to TRBJ2-7; 8 bases fit TRBD2. Unmatched junction bases numbered 6, after V lost 5 bases and J lost 3 bases. From germline, CDR1 is PRHDT and CDR2 FYEKMQ (reference sequence). This CDR3 has 14 residues. The CDR3 coding sequence is TGTGCCAGCAGCAGAGCTAGCGGGCACTACGAGCAGTACTTC. Protein: CASSRASGHYEQYF.

This clone was seen more than once but under ten times. The rearrangement links TRBV11-3 to TRBJ2-7; possibly TRBD1 for D (5 bases). V lost 1 base, J lost 3 bases, and 10 bases lay in between. The length of the CDR3 is 14 residues. Germline-derived CDR1 and CDR2 are SGHNT and YENEEA. CDR3 region: CASSLGTKNYEQYF. DNA for the CDR3: TGTGCCAGCAGCTTAGGGACAAAGAACTACGAGCAGTACTTC.

This clone was recorded once. The chain carries TRBV7-9 and TRBJ2-5; D might be TRBD2 (5 bases). Germline assignment: CDR1 SEHNR and CDR2 FQNEAQ (reference sequence). The CDR3 length is 17 residues. The V end lost 4 bases, the J end lost 2 bases, and 20 bases lay between the germline ends. The CDR3 DNA reads TGTGCCAGCAGCTATAGACCCCTTTGGGAGCAACAAGAGACCCAGTACTTC. Translating gives CASSYRPLWEQQETQYF.

The V gene is TRBV9, the J gene TRBJ1-1, with 7 bases that match TRBD1. The germline V gene encodes CDR1 SGDLS and CDR2 YYNGEE. The CDR3 sequence is 13 residues long. The ends lost 3 bases at V and 7 bases at J; junction bases unmatched: 6. The CDR3 sequence: CASSASDRDEAFF. CDR3 nucleotide sequence: TGTGCCAGCAGCGCGTCAGACAGGGATGAAGCTTTCTTT.

The chain uses TRBV4-2 and TRBJ1-1; possibly TRBD1 for D (5 bases). Germline V gene data show CDR1 as LGHNA and CDR2 as YNFKEQ. The V end lost 3 bases, the J end lost 7 bases, and 18 bases lay between the germline ends. The CDR3 has 15 residues. The CDR3: CASSQEMTQDGEAFF. The DNA of the CDR3 is TGTGCCAGCAGCCAGGAGATGACACAGGACGGTGAAGCTTTCTTT.

This clone was detected only once. The chain is built from TRBV6-2 or TRBV6-3 and TRBJ2-7; D is possibly TRBD1 (6 bases). This CDR3 has 15 amino acids. Trimming left V 2 bases short and J 0 bases short, with 11 bases between. Germline V gene sequence: CDR1 MNHEY, CDR2 SVGEGT. The CDR3 loop reads CASSYLDSLSYEQYF. The CDR3 nucleotides read TGTGCCAGCAGTTACCTGGACAGCCTCTCCTACGAGCAGTACTTC.

V gene TRBV6-2 or TRBV6-3 combines with J gene TRBJ2-1; 8 bases agree with TRBD2. J gave up 0 bases and V 1 base, and 17 bases lay outside the gene matches. CDR3 length: 21 residues. Germline V gives CDR1 MNHEY, CDR2 SVGEGT. In DNA, the CDR3 is TGTGCCAGCAGTTACTATCCGCTAGCGGGTAGTCACAGAAGCTCCTACAATGAGCAGTTCTTC. Its translation is CASSYYPLAGSHRSSYNEQFF.

The V gene is TRBV7-9, the J gene TRBJ1-4; possibly TRBD1 for D (5 bases). The CDR3 loop spans 15 amino acids. V shed 3 bases and J shed 0 bases, with 8 bases lying between them. The germline CDR1 and CDR2 sequences are SEHNR and FQNEAQ (reference sequence). In nucleotides, the CDR3 is TGTGCCAGCAGCTTTCTACAGGCAACTAATGAAAAACTGTTTTTT. Its translation: CASSFLQATNEKLFF.

The rearrangement links TRBV5-4 to TRBJ2-1; 11 bases are a match to TRBD2. Germline V CDR1 and CDR2: SGHNT, YYREEE (reference sequence). The CDR3 consists of 16 residues. The V segment lost 4 bases and the J segment 4 bases; nucleotides outside the gene matches: 7. CDR3 sequence: CASSPNPSGGYNEQFF. CDR3 bases: TGTGCCAGCAGCCCTAACCCTAGCGGGGGGTACAATGAGCAGTTCTTC.

This clone was counted only a few times. The chain uses TRBV19 and TRBJ2-1; 9 bases align to TRBD2. The CDR3 totals 13 residues. The junction had 3 bases not matched to a gene; V was cut back by 5 bases and J by 7 bases. Germline CDR1 reads LNHDA; CDR2 reads SQIVND (reference sequence). Here the CDR3 reads CASSFLAGNEQFF. CDR3 nucleotides: TGTGCCAGTAGTTTCCTAGCGGGGAATGAGCAGTTCTTC.

The V call is TRBV28, the J call TRBJ2-7, with 10 bases identical to TRBD1. J lost 3 bases, V lost 6 bases, and 11 bases had no gene match. This CDR3 has 16 residues. CDR1 is MDHEN and CDR2 is SYDVKM in the germline V gene. CDR3: CASSPLWRDRGYEQYF. DNA for the CDR3: TGTGCCAGCAGCCCCCTCTGGCGGGACAGGGGCTACGAGCAGTACTTC.

This clone was observed once. The chain carries TRBV6-2 or TRBV6-3 and TRBJ1-2, with 9 bases that match TRBD1. V lost 6 bases and J lost 5; bases outside the gene matches: 13. The CDR3 is 16 residues long. CDR1 and CDR2 from the germline V gene are MNHEY and SVGEGT. CDR3 bases: TGTGCCAGCAGCCAAGTCCCCGGGACAGGGATATATGGCTACACCTTC. It translates to CASSQVPGTGIYGYTF.